This section outlines one TCR beta chain sequence together with its context. The entry originates in a study of blood T cell repertoires in COVID-19. Looking at the study overall: Donors in the United States, Italy and Spain gave samples during acute or convalescent COVID-19.

Source study methods: Scientists estimated how many nucleated cells there were by amplifying reference gene primers. Profiling relied on immunoSEQ multiplex PCR, and the TCRdb table lists in-frame clones only, not all of them. V and J calls and clone size are those listed in that table; D and trimming were worked out from the DNA. The table lists 200,000 to 300,000 clones, 87% of them singletons. The germline V gene has CDR1 MNHEY and CDR2 SVGAGI. This CDR3 region has 14 residues. V was shortened by 4 bases and J by 7 bases, with 16 bases between the two germline ends. The source of this sequence is a woman in her thirties or forties who had recovered from COVID-19. V usage is TRBV6-5 and J usage is TRBJ1-1; D might be TRBD1 (5 bases). Sequenced: peripheral blood. The CDR3 spells CASSSWEGKSEAFF. CDR3 sequence (DNA): TGTGCCAGCAGTTCTTGGGAGGGGAAGAGTGAAGCTTTCTTT.